This T cell receptor beta chain appears in the sequencing data of a study of response to subunit inactivated influenza vaccine. Points from the study as a whole: Authors suggested few new T cells are recruited by each seasonal influenza vaccination.

TCRdb re-called the RT-PCR reads with MiXCR, one entry per CDR3 protein. Of just under 250,000 distinct CDR3 sequences listed, more than 10% are singletons. Germline V gene lookup returns CDR1 SGHTA and CDR2 FQGNSA. This CDR3 has 15 amino acids. J was trimmed by 3 bases and V by 4 bases; bases with no gene match: 3. With respect to this clonotype: Its antigen is currently unknown. This may arise from a read error, as a much more abundant clone is one base away.

The chain uses TRBV7-2 and TRBJ2-2; 9 positions match TRBD1. The TCR sequence derives from a man in his forties or fifties who received an inactivated influenza vaccine. Sequencing used non-naive T cells sorted from PBMCs, obtained 14 to 15 days before vaccination. The CDR3 region has the DNA TGTGCCAGCAGCTGGACAGGGGACGACACCGGGGAGCTGTTTTTT. Its translation is CASSWTGDDTGELFF.